The rows below give T cell receptor beta chains drawn from one sample of a study of blood T cell repertoires in COVID-19. TCRdb keeps only in-frame clones here, not all; method: immunoSEQ multiplex PCR. The profile covers under 350,000 clones, with under 90% appearing a single time and less than 2% taken by the ten largest. Sequencing used peripheral blood. The receptors were gathered from a woman in her thirties with COVID-19, enrolled during active disease. CDR3s include the opening cysteine and the closing phenylalanine or tryptophan. A D gene is named only where the DNA matches it firmly.

>TRBV5-1|-
CASSLIAGYNEQFF
>TRBV10-3|-
CAISESNQGTEAFF
>TRBV2|-
CASSRDTRTSEQYF
>TRBV3-1/TRBV3-2|-
CASSQDRGGGLDNEQFF
>TRBV12-3/TRBV12-4|-
CASSPRGTEAFF
>TRBV28|-
CASSNPGVTEAFF
>TRBV9|-
CASSALIGGSGANVLTF
>TRBV19|-
CASSIGGYYGYTF
>TRBV5-1|TRBD2
CASRGLAGGPDEQFF
>TRBV25-1|-
CASSRGNTDTQYF
>TRBV28|-
CASSPPGRLNQPQHF
>TRBV2|-
CASSEQGLGNSPLHF
>TRBV7-2|TRBD1
CASSLLQGVGYGYTF
>TRBV24-1|-
CATRNRGEAFF
>TRBV6-5|-
CASRPQGKMNTEAFF
>TRBV28|TRBD1
CASTPPWTGIFSPLHF
>TRBV7-2|-
CASSLYSGTTSNQPQHF
>TRBV11-3|-
CASSPRKGRDGTEAFF